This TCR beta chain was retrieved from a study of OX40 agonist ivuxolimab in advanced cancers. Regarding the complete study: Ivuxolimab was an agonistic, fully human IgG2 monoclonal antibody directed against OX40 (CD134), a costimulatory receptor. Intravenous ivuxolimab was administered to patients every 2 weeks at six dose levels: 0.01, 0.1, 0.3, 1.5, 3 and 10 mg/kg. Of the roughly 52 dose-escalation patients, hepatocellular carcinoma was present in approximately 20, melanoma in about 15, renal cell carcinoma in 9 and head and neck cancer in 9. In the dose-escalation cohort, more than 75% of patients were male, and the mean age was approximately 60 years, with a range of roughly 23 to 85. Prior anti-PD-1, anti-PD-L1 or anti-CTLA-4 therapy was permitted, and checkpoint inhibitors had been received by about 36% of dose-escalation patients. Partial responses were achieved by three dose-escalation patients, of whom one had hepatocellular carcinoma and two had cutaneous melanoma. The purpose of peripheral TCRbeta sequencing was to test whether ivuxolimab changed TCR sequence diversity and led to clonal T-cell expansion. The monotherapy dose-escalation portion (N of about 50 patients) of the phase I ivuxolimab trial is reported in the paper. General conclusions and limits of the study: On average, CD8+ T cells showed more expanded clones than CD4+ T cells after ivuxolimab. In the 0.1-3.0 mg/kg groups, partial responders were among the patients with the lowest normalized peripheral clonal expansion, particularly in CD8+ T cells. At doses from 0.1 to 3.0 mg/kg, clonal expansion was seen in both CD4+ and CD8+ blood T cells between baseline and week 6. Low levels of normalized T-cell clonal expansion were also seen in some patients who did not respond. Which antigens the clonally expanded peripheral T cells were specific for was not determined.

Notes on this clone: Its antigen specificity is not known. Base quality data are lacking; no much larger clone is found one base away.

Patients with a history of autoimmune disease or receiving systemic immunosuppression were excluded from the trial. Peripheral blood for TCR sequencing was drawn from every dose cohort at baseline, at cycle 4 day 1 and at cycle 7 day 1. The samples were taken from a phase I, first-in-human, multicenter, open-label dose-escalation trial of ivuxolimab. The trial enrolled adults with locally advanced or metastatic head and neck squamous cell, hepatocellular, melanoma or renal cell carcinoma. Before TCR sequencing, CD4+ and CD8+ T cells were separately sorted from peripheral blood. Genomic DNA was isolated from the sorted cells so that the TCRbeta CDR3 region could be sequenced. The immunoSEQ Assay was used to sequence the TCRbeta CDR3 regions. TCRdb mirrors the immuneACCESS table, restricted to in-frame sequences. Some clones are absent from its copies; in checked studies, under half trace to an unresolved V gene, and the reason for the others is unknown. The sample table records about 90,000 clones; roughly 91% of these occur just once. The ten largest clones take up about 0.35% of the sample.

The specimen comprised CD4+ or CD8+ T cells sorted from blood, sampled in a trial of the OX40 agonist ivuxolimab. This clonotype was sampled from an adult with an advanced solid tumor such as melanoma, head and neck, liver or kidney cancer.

The CDR3 corresponds to CASSKGASGGPEEQFF. In nucleotides, the sequence is TGCGCCAGCAGCAAAGGGGCTAGCGGGGGCCCGGAGGAGCAGTTCTTC. The rearrangement combines TRBV4-1 with TRBJ2-1, and TRBD2 matches 10 of the central bases. The CDR3 covers 16 residues, taking in both the cysteine and the phenylalanine. Of the read, only the CDR3 DNA is kept; its 48 bases are in frame from base 1. Trimming removed 5 bases from V and 10 bases from J; the gene matches leave 14 bases unexplained. For CDR1 and CDR2, the germline V gene lists MGHRA and YSYEKL.